A selection of T cell receptor beta chains follows, all from one sample in a study of blood T cell repertoires in COVID-19. Clones were sequenced by immunoSEQ multiplex PCR, and TCRdb holds only the in-frame ones, with some missing. The sample has approximately 220,000 clones, roughly 88% seen once. Sequenced input: PBMCs or T cells enriched from blood (not recorded which). The receptor set was obtained from a woman aged 40 to 50 with acute COVID-19. Each CDR3 is given with its conserved first and last residue. D genes are given only for firm matches. Some rows mark clone size as missing; the rest say once, few, many or name a class of expanded clone.

J gene | V gene | clone size | D gene | CDR3 protein | CDR3 DNA
TRBJ1-2 | TRBV3-1/TRBV3-2 | many | NA | CASSQAGLSGYTF | TGTGCCAGCAGCCAGGCAGGGTTGAGTGGCTACACCTTC
TRBJ1-5 | TRBV18 | once | NA | CASSPDSGDQPQHF | TGTGCCAGCTCCCCTGACAGTGGGGATCAGCCCCAGCATTTT
TRBJ2-3 | TRBV4-1 | NA | NA | CASSQVRGAPDTQYF | TGCGCCAGCAGCCAAGTCCGCGGGGCCCCAGATACGCAGTATTTT
TRBJ1-3 | TRBV9 | NA | TRBD1 | CASSPQGGGGNTIYF | TGTGCCAGCAGTCCACAGGGGGGAGGTGGAAACACCATATATTTT
TRBJ1-2 | TRBV30 | NA | NA | CAWSRHHGYTF | TGTGCCTGGAGCAGGCACCATGGCTACACCTTC
TRBJ1-4 | TRBV3-1/TRBV3-2 | few | TRBD1 | CASSPGQGRTNEKLFF | TGTGCCAGCAGCCCCGGACAGGGAAGAACTAATGAAAAACTGTTTTTT
TRBJ1-1 | TRBV20-1 | NA | NA | CSARRGQMAFF | TGCAGTGCTAGACGAGGACAGATGGCTTTCTTT
TRBJ1-5 | TRBV21-1 | once | NA | CASSKRCRGHCSNQPQHF | TGTGCCAGCAGCAAAAGGTGTAGGGGGCACTGTAGCAATCAGCCCCAGCATTTT
TRBJ1-2 | TRBV5-4 | NA | NA | CASSLVREGVNGYTF | TGTGCCAGCAGCTTGGTGAGGGAGGGAGTGAATGGCTACACCTTC
TRBJ2-2 | TRBV6-4 | NA | NA | CASSDRAGELFF | TGTGCCAGCAGTGATAGAGCGGGGGAGCTGTTTTTT
TRBJ2-7 | TRBV4-3 | NA | TRBD1 | CASSQSGTGAYEQYF | TGCGCCAGCAGCCAATCCGGGACAGGGGCCTACGAGCAGTACTTC
TRBJ2-3 | TRBV4-2 | NA | TRBD2 | CASRSSGQRGDPDTQYF | TGTGCCAGCAGAAGTAGTGGGCAGCGGGGGGACCCAGATACGCAGTATTTT
TRBJ1-1 | TRBV5-1 | once | NA | CASSSGQIEAFF | TGCGCCAGCAGCTCAGGACAGATTGAAGCTTTCTTT
TRBJ1-1 | TRBV5-5 | once | NA | CASSLVLRLQNTEAFF | TGTGCCAGCAGCTTGGTTTTGCGGCTGCAGAACACTGAAGCTTTCTTT
TRBJ1-2 | TRBV3-1/TRBV3-2 | NA | NA | CASSNSGTNYGYTF | TGTGCCAGCAGCAACTCAGGGACAAACTATGGCTACACCTTC
TRBJ1-4 | TRBV18 | NA | NA | CASSPSMGAAKLFF | TGTGCCAGCTCACCAAGCATGGGGGCAGCAAAACTGTTTTTT